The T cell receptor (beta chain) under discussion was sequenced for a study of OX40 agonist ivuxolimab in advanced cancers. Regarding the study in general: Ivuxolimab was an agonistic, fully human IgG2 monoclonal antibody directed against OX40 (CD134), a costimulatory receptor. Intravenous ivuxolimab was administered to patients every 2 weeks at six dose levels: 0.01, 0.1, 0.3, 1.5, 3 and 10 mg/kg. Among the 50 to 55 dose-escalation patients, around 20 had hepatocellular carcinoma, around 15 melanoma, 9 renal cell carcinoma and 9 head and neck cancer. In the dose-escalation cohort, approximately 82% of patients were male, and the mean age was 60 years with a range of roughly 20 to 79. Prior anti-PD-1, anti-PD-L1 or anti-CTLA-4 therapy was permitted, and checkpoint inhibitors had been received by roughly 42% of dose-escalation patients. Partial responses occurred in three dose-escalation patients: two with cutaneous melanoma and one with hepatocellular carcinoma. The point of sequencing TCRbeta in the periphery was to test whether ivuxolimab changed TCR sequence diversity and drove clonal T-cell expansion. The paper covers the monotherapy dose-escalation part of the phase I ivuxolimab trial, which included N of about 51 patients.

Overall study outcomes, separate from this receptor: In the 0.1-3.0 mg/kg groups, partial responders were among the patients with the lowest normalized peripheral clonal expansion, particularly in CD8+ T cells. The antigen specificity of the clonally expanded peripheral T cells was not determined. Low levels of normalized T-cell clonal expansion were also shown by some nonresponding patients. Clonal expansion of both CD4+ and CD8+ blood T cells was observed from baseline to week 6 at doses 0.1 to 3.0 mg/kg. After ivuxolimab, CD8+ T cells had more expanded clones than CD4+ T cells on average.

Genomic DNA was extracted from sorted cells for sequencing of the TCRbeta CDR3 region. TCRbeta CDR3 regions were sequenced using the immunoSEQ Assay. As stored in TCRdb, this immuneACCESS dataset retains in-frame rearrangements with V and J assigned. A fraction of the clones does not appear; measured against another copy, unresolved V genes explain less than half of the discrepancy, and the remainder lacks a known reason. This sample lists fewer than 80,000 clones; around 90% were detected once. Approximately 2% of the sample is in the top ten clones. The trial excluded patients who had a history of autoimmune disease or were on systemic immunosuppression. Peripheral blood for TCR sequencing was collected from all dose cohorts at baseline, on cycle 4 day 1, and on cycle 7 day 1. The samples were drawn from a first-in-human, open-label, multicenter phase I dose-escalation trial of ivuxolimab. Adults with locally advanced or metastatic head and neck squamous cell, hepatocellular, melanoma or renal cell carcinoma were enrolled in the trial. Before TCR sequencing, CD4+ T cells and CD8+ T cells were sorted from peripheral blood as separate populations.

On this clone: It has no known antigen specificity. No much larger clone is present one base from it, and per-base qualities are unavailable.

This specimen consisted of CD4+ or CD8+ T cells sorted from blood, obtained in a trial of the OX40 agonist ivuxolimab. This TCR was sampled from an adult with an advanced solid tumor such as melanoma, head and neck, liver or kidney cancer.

This receptor has the CDR3 CAISEQGGASFGYTF. Here is the DNA: TGTGCCATCAGTGAGCAAGGGGGCGCGAGTTTTGGCTACACCTTC. The sequence is built from TRBV10-3 and TRBJ1-2; TRBD1 matches 7 bases in the middle. The CDR3 measures 15 amino acids from cysteine to phenylalanine. Only CDR3 DNA remains: 45 bases, in frame from the first base. As encoded in the germline V gene, CDR1 is ENHRY while CDR2 is SYGVKD. Trimming leaves V shorter by 2 bases and J shorter by 7 bases, with the junction holding 10 bases beyond the gene matches.